This T cell receptor (beta chain) was identified during a study of cytomegalovirus exposure and HLA in healthy donors. Study-level background: Some 85 million unique TCRs, all from HLA-typed donors, were included in an early release of the data.

Of note for this clone: Its antigen is unknown.

Study-wide results and limits: The authors reported that TCR beta sequences could predict HLA-A and HLA-B alleles. These predictions were accurate for most subjects in the first cohort.

Germline V gives CDR1 WSHSY, CDR2 SAAADI. This CDR3 is 12 amino acids long. V was trimmed by 6 bases and J by 8 bases, leaving 10 bases between them. PCR employed 60 Vbeta and 13 Jbeta primers. TCRdb's table, derived via immunoSEQ multiplex PCR, lists solely in-frame clones and lacks some. The data hold about 59,000 clones, with more than 80% observed a single time. The source is a man aged 30 to 45 in good health and CMV-seropositive. This sequence joins TRBV10-2 and TRBJ1-4; maybe TRBD1 (5 bases). The sequencing sample was made of PBMCs. DNA of the CDR3: TGCGCCAGCAGGCAGGGATACGAAAAACTGTTTTTT. Encoded protein: CASRQGYEKLFF.